What follows are 6 T cell receptor beta chains derived from one specimen sequenced in a study of T cell repertoires in cytomegalovirus infection. TCRdb processed the reads anew with MiXCR; each CDR3 protein has one entry. The top ten hold less than 45% of the sample, which has 110,000 or so distinct CDR3 sequences, over 25% seen once. Antigen specificity for these receptors is unknown. Here the sequenced sample was CD8+ T cells from cultured PBMCs, taken from culture after CMV antigen stimulation. These receptors were taken from a human donor in good health (CMV status not recorded). Some clones in this sample may be carry-over from other donors' samples.

This clonotype was found a few times. V is TRBV7-9 and J is TRBJ2-1; TRBD1 agrees at 10 bases. V lost 3 bases to trimming and J lost 4 bases; unmatched junction nucleotides: 9. CDR3 length: 17 residues. Germline assignment: CDR1 SEHNR and CDR2 FQNEAQ (reference sequence). CDR3 in amino acids: CASSFYGTGALYNEQFF. DNA for the CDR3: TGTGCCAGCAGCTTTTACGGGACAGGGGCCCTTTACAATGAGCAGTTCTTC.

This clonotype was detected only a few times. The chain is built from TRBV6-2 or TRBV6-3 and TRBJ1-5; D remains unclear. CDR1 MNHEY and CDR2 SVGEGT come from the germline V gene. Trimming took 5 bases from V and 3 from J, leaving 8 bases between them. This CDR3 is built from 13 residues. CDR3 nucleotide sequence: TGTGCCAGCAGTCACAGCGACAATCAGCCCCAGCATTTT. Protein: CASSHSDNQPQHF.

This clonotype showed up many times. The chain joins TRBV28 to TRBJ2-2; possibly TRBD1 for D (5 bases). Germline V gives CDR1 MDHEN, CDR2 SYDVKM. The CDR3 is 15 amino acids. V was cut by 2 bases and J by 7 bases, with 14 bases left in between. CDR3 protein: CASSLAGRIGGELFF. CDR3 coding DNA: TGTGCCAGCAGTTTAGCAGGGCGGATTGGCGGGGAGCTGTTTTTT.

DNA for the CDR3: TGTGCCAGCACCCGAAGGGCAGGGGGCGGCCACGAGCAGTACTTC. Protein product: CASTRRAGGGHEQYF. This chain joins TRBV6-1 and TRBJ2-7; 8 nucleotides align to TRBD1. The CDR3 extends over 15 amino acids. The germline V gene has CDR1 MNHNS and CDR2 SASEGT. V lost 7 bases to trimming and J lost 5 bases; unmatched junction nucleotides: 13.

This chain connects TRBV7-6 to TRBJ1-5, with a weak D call TRBD1 (5 bases). Trimming cost V 5 bases and J 4 bases, with 15 bases left between them. This CDR3 is built from 15 residues. CDR1 SGHVS and CDR2 FNYEAQ come from the germline V gene. CDR3 loop: CASSPWGGGNQPQHF. As DNA, the CDR3 is TGTGCCAGCAGCCCTTGGGGGGGAGGAAATCAGCCCCAGCATTTT.

The chain couples TRBV15 to TRBJ1-3; D not certain. In germline, CDR1 is LNHNV, CDR2 YYDKDF (reference sequence). The germline V and J ends were trimmed by 0 bases and 2 bases, with 11 bases remaining between them. This CDR3 has 16 residues. CDR3 in DNA: TGTGCCACCAGCAGAGACAGGCAATCGACTGGAAACACCATATATTTT. Translation: CATSRDRQSTGNTIYF.